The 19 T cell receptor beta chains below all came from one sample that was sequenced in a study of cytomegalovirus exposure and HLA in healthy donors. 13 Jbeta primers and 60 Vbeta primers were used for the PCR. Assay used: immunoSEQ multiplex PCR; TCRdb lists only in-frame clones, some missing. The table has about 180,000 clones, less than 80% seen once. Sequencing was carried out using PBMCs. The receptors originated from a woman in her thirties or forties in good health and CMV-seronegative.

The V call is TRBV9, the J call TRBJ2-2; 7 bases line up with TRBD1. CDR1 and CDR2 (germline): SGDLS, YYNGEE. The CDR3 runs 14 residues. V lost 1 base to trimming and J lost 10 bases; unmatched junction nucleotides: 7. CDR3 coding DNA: TGTGCCAGCAGCGTACCCGGGACAGCGAAGGAGCTGTTTTTT. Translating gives CASSVPGTAKELFF.

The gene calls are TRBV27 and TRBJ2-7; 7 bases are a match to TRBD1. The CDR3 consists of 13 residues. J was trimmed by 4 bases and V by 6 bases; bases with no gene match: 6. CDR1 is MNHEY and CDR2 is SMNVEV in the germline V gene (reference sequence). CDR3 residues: CASRGDRTYEQYF. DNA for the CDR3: TGTGCCAGCAGGGGGGACAGAACATACGAGCAGTACTTC.

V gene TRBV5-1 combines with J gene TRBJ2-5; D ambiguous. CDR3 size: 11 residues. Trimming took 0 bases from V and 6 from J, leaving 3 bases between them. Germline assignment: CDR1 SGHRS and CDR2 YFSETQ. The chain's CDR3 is CASSLGQTQYF. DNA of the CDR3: TGCGCCAGCAGCTTGGGGCAGACCCAGTACTTC.

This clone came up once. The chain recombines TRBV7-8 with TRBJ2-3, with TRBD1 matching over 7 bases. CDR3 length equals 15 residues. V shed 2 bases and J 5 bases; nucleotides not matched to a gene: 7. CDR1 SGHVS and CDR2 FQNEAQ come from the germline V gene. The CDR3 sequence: CASSLRGGQGDTQYF. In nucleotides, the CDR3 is TGTGCCAGCAGCTTAAGAGGGGGCCAAGGAGATACGCAGTATTTT.

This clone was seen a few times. The CDR3 loop is CASSPGQSNEKLFF. The CDR3 coding sequence is TGTGCCAGCAGCCCGGGACAGTCTAATGAAAAACTGTTTTTT. The rearrangement uses TRBV7-8 and TRBJ1-4; 7 nucleotides line up with TRBD1. This CDR3 has 14 residues. Germline CDR1 reads SGHVS; CDR2 reads FQNEAQ. The J segment lost 3 bases and the V segment lost 5 bases, leaving 3 bases of the junction unmatched.

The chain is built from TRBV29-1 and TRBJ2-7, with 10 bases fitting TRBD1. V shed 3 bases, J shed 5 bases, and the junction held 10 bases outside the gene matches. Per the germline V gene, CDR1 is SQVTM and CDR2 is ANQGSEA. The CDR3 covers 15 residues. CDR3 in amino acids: CSVEVTGGKDNEQYF. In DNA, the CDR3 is TGCAGCGTTGAGGTGACAGGGGGCAAAGACAACGAGCAGTACTTC.

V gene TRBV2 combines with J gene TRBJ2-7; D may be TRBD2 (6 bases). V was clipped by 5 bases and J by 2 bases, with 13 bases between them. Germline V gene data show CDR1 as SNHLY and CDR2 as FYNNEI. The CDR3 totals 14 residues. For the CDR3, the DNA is TGTGCCAGCAGTTTGCCTAGCGCTACCTACGAGCAGTACTTC. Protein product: CASSLPSATYEQYF.

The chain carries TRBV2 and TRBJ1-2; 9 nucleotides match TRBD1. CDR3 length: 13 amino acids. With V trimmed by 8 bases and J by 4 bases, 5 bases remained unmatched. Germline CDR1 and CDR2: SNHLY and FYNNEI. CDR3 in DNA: TGTGCCAGCGACCGGACAGGGGCCTATGGCTACACCTTC. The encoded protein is CASDRTGAYGYTF. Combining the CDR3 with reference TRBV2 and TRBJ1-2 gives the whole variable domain EPEVTQTPSHQVTQMGQEVILRCVPISNHLYFYWYRQILGQKVEFLVSFYNNEISEKSEIFDDQFSVERPDGSNFTLKIRSTKLEDSAMYFCASDRTGAYGYTFGSGTRLTVV.

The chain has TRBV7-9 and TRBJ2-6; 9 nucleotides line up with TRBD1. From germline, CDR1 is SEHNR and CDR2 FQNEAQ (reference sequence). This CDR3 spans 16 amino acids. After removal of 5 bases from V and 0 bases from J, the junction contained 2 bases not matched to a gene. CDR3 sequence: CASSMTGGSGANVLTF. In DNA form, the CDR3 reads TGTGCCAGCAGCATGACAGGGGGCTCTGGGGCCAACGTCCTGACTTTC.

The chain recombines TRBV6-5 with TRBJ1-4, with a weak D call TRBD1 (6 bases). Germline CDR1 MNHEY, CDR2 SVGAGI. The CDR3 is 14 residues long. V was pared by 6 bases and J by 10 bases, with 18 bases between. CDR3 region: CASSFGGRTGKLFF. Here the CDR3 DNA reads TGTGCCAGCAGCTTCGGGGGGCGGACGGGAAAACTGTTTTTT.

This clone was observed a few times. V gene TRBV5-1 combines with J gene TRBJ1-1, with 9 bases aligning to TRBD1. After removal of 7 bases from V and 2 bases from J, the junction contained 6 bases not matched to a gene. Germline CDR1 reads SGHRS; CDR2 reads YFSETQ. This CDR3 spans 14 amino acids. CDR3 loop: CASATGGVNTEAFF. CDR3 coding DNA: TGCGCCAGCGCAACAGGGGGCGTAAACACTGAAGCTTTCTTT.

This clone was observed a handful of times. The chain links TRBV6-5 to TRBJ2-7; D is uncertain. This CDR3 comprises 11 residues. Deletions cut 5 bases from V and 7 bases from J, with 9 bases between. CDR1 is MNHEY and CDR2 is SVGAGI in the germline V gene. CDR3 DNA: TGTGCCAGCAGTACTAACGGGGAGCAGTACTTC. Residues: CASSTNGEQYF.

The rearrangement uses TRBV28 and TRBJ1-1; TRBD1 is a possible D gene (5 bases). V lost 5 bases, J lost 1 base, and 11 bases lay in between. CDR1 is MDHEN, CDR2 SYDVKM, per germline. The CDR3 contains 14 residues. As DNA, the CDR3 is TGTGCCAGCAGTCTAGGGACTGAGAACACTGAAGCTTTCTTT. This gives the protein CASSLGTENTEAFF.

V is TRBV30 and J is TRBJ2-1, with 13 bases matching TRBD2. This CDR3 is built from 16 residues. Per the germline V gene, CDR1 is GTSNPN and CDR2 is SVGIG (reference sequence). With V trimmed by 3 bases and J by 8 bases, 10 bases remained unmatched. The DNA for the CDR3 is TGTGCCTGGAGGGACCCGACTAGCGGGAGGAGGGATGAGCAGTTCTTC. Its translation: CAWRDPTSGRRDEQFF.

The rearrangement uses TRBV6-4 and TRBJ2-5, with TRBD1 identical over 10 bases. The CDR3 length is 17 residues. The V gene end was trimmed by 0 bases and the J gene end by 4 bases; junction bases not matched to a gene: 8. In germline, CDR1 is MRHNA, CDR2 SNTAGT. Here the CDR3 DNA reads TGTGCCAGCAGTGACTCTCTCCCTAGACAGGGGGCAGAGACCCAGTACTTC. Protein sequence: CASSDSLPRQGAETQYF.

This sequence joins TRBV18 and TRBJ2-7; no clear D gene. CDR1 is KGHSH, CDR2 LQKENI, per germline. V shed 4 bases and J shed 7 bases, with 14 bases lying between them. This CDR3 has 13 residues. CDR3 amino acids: CASSQSSPSEQYF. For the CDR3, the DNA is TGTGCCAGCTCACAGAGTTCTCCTAGTGAGCAGTACTTC. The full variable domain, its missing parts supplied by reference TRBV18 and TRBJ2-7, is NAGVMQNPRHLVRRRGQEARLRCSPMKGHSHVYWYRQLPEEGLKFMVYLQKENIIDESGMPKERFSAEFPKEGPSILRIQQVVRGDSAAYFCASSQSSPSEQYFGPGTRLTVT.

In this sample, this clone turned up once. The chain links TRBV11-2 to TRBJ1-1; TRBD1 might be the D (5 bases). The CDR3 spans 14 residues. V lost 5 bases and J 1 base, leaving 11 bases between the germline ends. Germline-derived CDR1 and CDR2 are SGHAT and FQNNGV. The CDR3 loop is CASSLDTTNTEAFF. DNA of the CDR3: TGTGCCAGCAGCCTGGACACGACGAACACTGAAGCTTTCTTT.

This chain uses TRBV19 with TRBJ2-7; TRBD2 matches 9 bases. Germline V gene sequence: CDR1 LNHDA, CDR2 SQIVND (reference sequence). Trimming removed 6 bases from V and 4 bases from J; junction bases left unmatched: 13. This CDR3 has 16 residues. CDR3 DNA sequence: TGTGCCAGTAGCCAACAAGGGGCTAGCGGGGTTTACGAGCAGTACTTC. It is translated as CASSQQGASGVYEQYF.

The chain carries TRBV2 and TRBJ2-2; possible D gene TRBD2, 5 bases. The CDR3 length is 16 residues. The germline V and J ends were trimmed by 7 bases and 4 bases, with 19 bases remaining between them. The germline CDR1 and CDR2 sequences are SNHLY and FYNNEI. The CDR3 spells CASMKDFWPGTGELFF. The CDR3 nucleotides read TGTGCCAGCATGAAGGACTTCTGGCCGGGCACCGGGGAGCTGTTTTTT.